This T cell receptor (beta chain) was recorded in a study of blood T cell repertoires in COVID-19. Whole-study context: There were acute and convalescent COVID-19 samples, and they came from the United States, Italy and Spain. T cells, B-cell-depleted T cells, or PBMCs provided the cDNA or gDNA that served as material.

TCRdb's table, derived via immunoSEQ multiplex PCR, lists solely in-frame clones and lacks some. Altogether 350,000 to 400,000 clones are present, around 89% being singletons, with the ten largest covering 1%. Researchers sorted participants into cohorts using their self-reported clinical history. Cohort 3 donors were reported recovered after two negative PCRs, clearance, or symptom resolution. V shed 3 bases and J 2 bases; nucleotides not matched to a gene: 4. Germline assignment: CDR1 SGHTA and CDR2 FQGNSA. This CDR3 has 15 residues. Sequenced material: PBMCs or T cells enriched from blood (not recorded which). The chain links TRBV7-2 to TRBJ2-1; 7 bases line up with TRBD2. The TCR was taken from a man between 18 and 35 years old who had recovered from COVID-19. The CDR3 loop reads CASSLSSGPYNEQFF. DNA for the CDR3: TGTGCCAGCAGCTTGTCTAGCGGCCCCTACAATGAGCAGTTCTTC.